These T cell receptor beta chains were read from a single sample in a study of blood T cell repertoires in COVID-19. TCRdb keeps only in-frame clones here, not all; method: immunoSEQ multiplex PCR. Of hundreds of thousands of clones in the sample, 70% to 90% were seen once. The specimen was peripheral blood. All receptors derive from a woman in her 30s with active or convalescent COVID-19. Each CDR3 is given with its conserved first and last residue. A D gene is named only where the DNA matches it firmly. The size entry is marked missing in some rows and otherwise reads once, few, many or a size class.

V gene	clone size	D gene	J gene	CDR3 protein	CDR3 DNA
TRBV19	-	-	TRBJ2-3	CASSTPGLSTDTQYF	TGTGCCAGTAGTACACCGGGACTGTCCACAGATACGCAGTATTTT
TRBV10-3	-	-	TRBJ1-1	CAISERGTHNTEAFF	TGTGCCATCAGTGAGAGGGGGACCCATAACACTGAAGCTTTCTTT
TRBV4-1	-	-	TRBJ2-7	CASSQTGYEQYF	TGCGCCAGCAGCCAAACAGGATACGAGCAGTACTTC
TRBV19	-	-	TRBJ1-5	CASSMQGRGSNQPQHF	TGTGCCAGTAGTATGCAGGGCAGGGGTAGCAATCAGCCCCAGCATTTT
TRBV19	once	TRBD1	TRBJ1-1	CASSTRTGIHTEAFF	TGTGCCAGTAGTACCCGGACAGGGATTCATACTGAAGCTTTCTTT
TRBV6-5	-	-	TRBJ2-7	CASSYTGLYEQYF	TGTGCCAGCAGTTACACAGGGTTGTACGAGCAGTACTTC
TRBV5-4	-	TRBD2	TRBJ2-7	CASSLVGGGSSYEQYF	TGTGCCAGCAGCTTGGTCGGCGGGGGAAGCTCCTACGAGCAGTACTTC
TRBV7-8	few	TRBD2	TRBJ2-1	CASSLVAGGPSNNEQFF	TGTGCCAGCAGCTTAGTCGCGGGAGGGCCCTCGAACAATGAGCAGTTCTTC
TRBV3-1/TRBV3-2	-	-	TRBJ2-2	CASSPDWGGPGELFF	TGTGCCAGCAGCCCAGACTGGGGAGGACCCGGGGAGCTGTTTTTT
TRBV5-8	-	-	TRBJ1-4	CASSLRQGEKLFF	TGTGCCAGCAGCTTGAGACAAGGTGAAAAACTGTTTTTT
TRBV28	-	TRBD2	TRBJ2-1	CASSRSTSGRVYEQFF	TGTGCCAGCAGTCGATCGACTAGCGGGAGGGTCTATGAGCAGTTCTTC
TRBV2	-	-	TRBJ1-1	CASIRQVMNTEAFF	TGTGCCAGCATACGACAGGTGATGAACACTGAAGCTTTCTTT
TRBV29-1	-	TRBD1	TRBJ1-4	CSVLERGQGAYEKLFF	TGCAGCGTTCTCGAAAGGGGACAGGGGGCTTATGAAAAACTGTTTTTT
TRBV19	-	-	TRBJ1-6	CASSKRETSPLHF	TGTGCCAGTAGTAAGCGGGAAACCTCACCCCTCCACTTT
TRBV7-9	-	-	TRBJ1-1	CASSRVLSGAFF	TGTGCCAGCAGCCGCGTACTCTCAGGAGCTTTCTTT
TRBV29-1	-	-	TRBJ1-2	CSVEASQDYGYTF	TGCAGCGTTGAAGCATCACAGGACTATGGCTACACCTTC
TRBV27	-	TRBD1	TRBJ2-7	CASSPTGPVYEQYF	TGTGCCAGCAGCCCGACAGGGCCAGTTTACGAGCAGTACTTC
TRBV3-1/TRBV3-2	-	-	TRBJ2-1	CASSPVPSHNEQFF	TGTGCCAGCAGCCCGGTTCCTTCTCACAATGAGCAGTTCTTC
TRBV4-1	-	TRBD1	TRBJ1-2	CASSPQRWDRGYTF	TGCGCCAGCAGCCCCCAGCGCTGGGACAGGGGCTACACCTTC
TRBV11-3	-	TRBD2	TRBJ2-2	CASTPRGEPGELFF	TGTGCCAGCACCCCACGGGGGGAACCCGGGGAGCTGTTTTTT
TRBV7-9	-	TRBD1	TRBJ2-7	CASSPLGTGLYEQYF	TGTGCCAGCAGCCCCCTCGGGACAGGTCTCTACGAGCAGTACTTC
TRBV24-1	-	TRBD1	TRBJ1-4	CATSDPQGAPTNEKLFF	TGTGCCACCAGTGATCCACAGGGGGCCCCAACTAATGAAAAACTGTTTTTT
TRBV29-1	few	-	TRBJ1-1	CSVGRGARGSTEAFF	TGCAGCGTAGGGAGGGGGGCGCGAGGTTCCACTGAAGCTTTCTTT
TRBV30	once	TRBD1	TRBJ1-6	CAWGTEYNSPLHF	TGTGCCTGGGGGACAGAATACAATTCACCCCTCCACTTT
TRBV12-5	once	-	TRBJ1-2	CASGFFGENGYTF	TGTGCTAGTGGTTTTTTCGGGGAAAACGGCTACACCTTC
TRBV2	-	TRBD1	TRBJ1-1	CASDTSRGYTEAFF	TGTGCCAGCGACACTAGCAGGGGGTACACTGAAGCTTTCTTT
TRBV5-1	-	TRBD2	TRBJ2-3	CASSLYNRGGTDTQYF	TGCGCCAGCAGCCTATATAACCGGGGGGGCACAGATACGCAGTATTTT
TRBV2	-	-	TRBJ1-2	CASSESPGLGYTF	TGTGCCAGCAGTGAATCGCCAGGGTTAGGCTACACCTTC
TRBV5-1	-	TRBD1	TRBJ1-2	CASSLDTGGFYGYTF	TGCGCCAGCAGCTTGGATACAGGGGGTTTCTATGGCTACACCTTC
TRBV4-1	-	TRBD1	TRBJ2-2	CASSQGQGATGELFF	TGCGCCAGCAGCCAGGGACAGGGGGCCACCGGGGAGCTGTTTTTT
TRBV6-5	-	TRBD1	TRBJ1-1	CASMRTGANTEAFF	TGTGCCAGCATGCGGACAGGGGCGAACACTGAAGCTTTCTTT
TRBV2	-	TRBD1	TRBJ2-5	CASSEYGTAIETQYF	TGTGCCAGCAGTGAATATGGGACAGCGATAGAGACCCAGTACTTC
TRBV19	-	-	TRBJ2-7	CASSIRGPSYEQYF	TGTGCCAGTAGTATACGCGGGCCTTCCTACGAGCAGTACTTC
TRBV6-5	-	-	TRBJ1-2	CASGGNLGGYTF	TGTGCCAGCGGGGGGAATTTAGGAGGCTACACCTTC
TRBV14	few	-	TRBJ1-1	CASSQEERVRVTEAFF	TGTGCCAGCAGCCAAGAAGAGCGGGTTCGAGTCACTGAAGCTTTCTTT
TRBV6-1	-	-	TRBJ1-6	CASSELVGGSYNSPLHF	TGTGCCAGCAGTGAACTTGTGGGAGGCTCCTATAATTCACCCCTCCACTTT
TRBV5-1	-	TRBD1	TRBJ2-7	CASSFASGTGGLEQYF	TGCGCCAGCAGCTTCGCCTCCGGGACAGGGGGCTTAGAGCAGTACTTC
TRBV3-1/TRBV3-2	-	-	TRBJ2-1	CASSPYLGGSYNEQFF	TGTGCCAGCAGCCCTTATCTCGGGGGATCTTACAATGAGCAGTTCTTC
TRBV19	-	TRBD2	TRBJ2-1	CASSREGFGEQFF	TGTGCCAGTAGTCGGGAGGGCTTTGGTGAGCAGTTCTTC
TRBV9	-	-	TRBJ2-1	CASNQPGVVNEQFF	TGTGCCAGCAACCAGCCGGGAGTGGTGAATGAGCAGTTCTTC
TRBV30	-	TRBD1	TRBJ1-2	CAWSVRQGERVRTSNYGYTF	TGTGCCTGGAGTGTAAGGCAGGGGGAGAGGGTTCGGACTTCTAACTATGGCTACACCTTC
TRBV9	-	-	TRBJ1-2	CASSVDSLDYGYTF	TGTGCCAGCAGCGTCGACAGCCTAGACTATGGCTACACCTTC